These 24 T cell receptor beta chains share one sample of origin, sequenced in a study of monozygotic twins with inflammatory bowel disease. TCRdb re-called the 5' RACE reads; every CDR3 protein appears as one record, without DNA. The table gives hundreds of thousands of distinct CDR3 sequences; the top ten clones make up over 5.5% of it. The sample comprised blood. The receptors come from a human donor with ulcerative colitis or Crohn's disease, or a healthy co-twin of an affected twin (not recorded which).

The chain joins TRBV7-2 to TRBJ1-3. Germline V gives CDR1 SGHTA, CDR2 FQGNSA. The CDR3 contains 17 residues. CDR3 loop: CASSHPPGQSSGNTIYF.

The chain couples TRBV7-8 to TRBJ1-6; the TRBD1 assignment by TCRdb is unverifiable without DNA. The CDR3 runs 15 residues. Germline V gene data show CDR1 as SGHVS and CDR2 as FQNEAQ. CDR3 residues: CASSLGGNYNSPLHF.

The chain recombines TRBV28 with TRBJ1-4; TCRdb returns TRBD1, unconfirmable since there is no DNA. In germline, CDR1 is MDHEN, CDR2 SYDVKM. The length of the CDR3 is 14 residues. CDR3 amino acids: CASSWTVSNEKLFF.

CDR3 protein: CASSPRQNTEAFF. The chain has TRBV9 and TRBJ1-1. Germline CDR1 reads SGDLS; CDR2 reads YYNGEE. This CDR3 is 13 amino acids long.

CDR3 amino acids: CSARTGGSQPQHF. The chain is built from TRBV20-1 and TRBJ1-5; the D gene TCRdb calls, TRBD1, cannot be checked with no DNA. Germline CDR1 DFQATT, CDR2 SNEGSKA (reference sequence). The CDR3 is 13 residues long.

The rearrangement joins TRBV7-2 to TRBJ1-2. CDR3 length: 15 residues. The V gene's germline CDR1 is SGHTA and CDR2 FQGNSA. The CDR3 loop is CASSLGVVSAYGYTF.

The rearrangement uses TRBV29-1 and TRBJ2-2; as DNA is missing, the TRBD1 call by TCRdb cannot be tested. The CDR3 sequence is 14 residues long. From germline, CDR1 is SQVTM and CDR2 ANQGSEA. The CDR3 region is CSVEGQGNTGELFF.

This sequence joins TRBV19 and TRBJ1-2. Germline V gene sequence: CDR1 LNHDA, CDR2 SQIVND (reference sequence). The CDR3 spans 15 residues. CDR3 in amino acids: CASTPEPSRNYGYTF.

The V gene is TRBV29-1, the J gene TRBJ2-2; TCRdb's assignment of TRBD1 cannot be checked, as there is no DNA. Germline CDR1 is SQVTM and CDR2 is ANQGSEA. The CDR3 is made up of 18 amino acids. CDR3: CSVPALPDRGLLTGELFF.

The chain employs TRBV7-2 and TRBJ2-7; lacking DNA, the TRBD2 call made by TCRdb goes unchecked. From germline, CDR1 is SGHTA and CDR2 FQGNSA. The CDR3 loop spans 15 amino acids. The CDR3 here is CASSPRQGTTYEQYF.

This CDR3 reads CASGVGANYGYTF. The chain is built from TRBV6-5 and TRBJ1-2. The germline V gene encodes CDR1 MNHEY and CDR2 SVGAGI. This CDR3 contains 13 residues.

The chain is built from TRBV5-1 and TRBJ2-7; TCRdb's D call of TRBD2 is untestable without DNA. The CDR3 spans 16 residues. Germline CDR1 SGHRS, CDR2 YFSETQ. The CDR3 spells CAGSYGLAGVSYEQYF.

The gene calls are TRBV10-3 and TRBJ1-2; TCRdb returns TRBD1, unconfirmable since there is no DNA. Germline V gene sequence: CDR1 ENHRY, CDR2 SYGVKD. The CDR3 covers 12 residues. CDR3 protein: CAISQDTSGYTF.

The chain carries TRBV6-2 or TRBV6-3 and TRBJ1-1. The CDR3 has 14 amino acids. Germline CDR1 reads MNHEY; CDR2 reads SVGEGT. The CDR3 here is CASNKRDVGAQAFF.

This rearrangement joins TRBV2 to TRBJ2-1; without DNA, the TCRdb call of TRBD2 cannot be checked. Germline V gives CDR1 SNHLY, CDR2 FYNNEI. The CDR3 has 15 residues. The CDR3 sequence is CASSPRTSGYNEQFF.

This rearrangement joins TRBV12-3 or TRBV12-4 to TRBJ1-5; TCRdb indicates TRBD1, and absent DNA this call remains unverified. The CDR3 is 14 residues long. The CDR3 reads CASGRDRGNQPQHF.

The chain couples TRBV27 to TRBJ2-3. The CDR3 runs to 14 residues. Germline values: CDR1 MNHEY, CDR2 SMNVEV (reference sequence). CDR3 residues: CASRDFTSTDTQYF.

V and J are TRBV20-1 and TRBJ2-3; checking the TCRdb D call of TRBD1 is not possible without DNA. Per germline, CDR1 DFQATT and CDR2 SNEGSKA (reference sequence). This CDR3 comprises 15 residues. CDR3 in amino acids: CSATNPRGGGDTQYF.

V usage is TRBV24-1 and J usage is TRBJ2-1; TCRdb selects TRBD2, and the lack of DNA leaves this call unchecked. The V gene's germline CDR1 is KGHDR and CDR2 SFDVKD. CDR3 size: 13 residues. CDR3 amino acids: CATGLVSPGEQFF.

CDR3: CASSSPTSGSYGEETQYF. This rearrangement joins TRBV11-1 to TRBJ2-5; TCRdb selects TRBD2, and the lack of DNA leaves this call unchecked. CDR3 size: 18 residues. The germline CDR1 and CDR2 sequences are SGHAT and FQDESV (reference sequence).

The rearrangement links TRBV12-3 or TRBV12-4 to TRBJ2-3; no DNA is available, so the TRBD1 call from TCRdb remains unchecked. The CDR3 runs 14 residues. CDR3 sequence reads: CASRTPGGTDTQYF.

CDR3 residues: CASSSRTSRNEQFF. The chain combines TRBV7-8 with TRBJ2-1; TCRdb outputs TRBD2, but without DNA this stays unchecked. Germline V gene data show CDR1 as SGHVS and CDR2 as FQNEAQ. CDR3 length: 14 residues.

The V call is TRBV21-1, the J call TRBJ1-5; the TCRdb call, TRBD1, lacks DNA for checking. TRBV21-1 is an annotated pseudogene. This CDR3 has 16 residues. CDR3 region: CASSAWPGGADQPQHF.

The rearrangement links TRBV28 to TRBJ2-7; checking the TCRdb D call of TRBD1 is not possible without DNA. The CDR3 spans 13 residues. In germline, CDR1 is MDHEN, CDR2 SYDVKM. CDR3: CASSETGGYEQYF.